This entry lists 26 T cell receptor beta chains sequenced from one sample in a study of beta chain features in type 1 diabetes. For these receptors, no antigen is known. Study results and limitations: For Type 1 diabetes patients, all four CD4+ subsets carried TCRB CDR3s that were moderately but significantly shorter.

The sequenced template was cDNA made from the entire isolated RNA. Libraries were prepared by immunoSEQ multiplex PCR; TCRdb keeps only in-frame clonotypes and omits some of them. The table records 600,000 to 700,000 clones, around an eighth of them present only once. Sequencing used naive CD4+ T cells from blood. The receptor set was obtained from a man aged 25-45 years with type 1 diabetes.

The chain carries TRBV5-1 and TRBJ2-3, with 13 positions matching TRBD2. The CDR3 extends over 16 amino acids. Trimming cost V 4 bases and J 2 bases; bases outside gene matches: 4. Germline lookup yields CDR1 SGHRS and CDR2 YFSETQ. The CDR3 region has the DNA TGCGCCAGCAGCCCAGGACTAGCGGGGGACACAGATACGCAGTATTTT. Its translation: CASSPGLAGDTDTQYF.

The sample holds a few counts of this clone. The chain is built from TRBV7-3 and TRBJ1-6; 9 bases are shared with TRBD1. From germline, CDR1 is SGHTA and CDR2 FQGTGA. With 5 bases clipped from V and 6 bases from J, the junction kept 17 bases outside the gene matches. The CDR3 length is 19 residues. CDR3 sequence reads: CASSPHGGIGTGTNSPLHF. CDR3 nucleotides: TGTGCCAGCAGCCCCCATGGGGGTATCGGGACAGGGACTAATTCACCCCTCCACTTT.

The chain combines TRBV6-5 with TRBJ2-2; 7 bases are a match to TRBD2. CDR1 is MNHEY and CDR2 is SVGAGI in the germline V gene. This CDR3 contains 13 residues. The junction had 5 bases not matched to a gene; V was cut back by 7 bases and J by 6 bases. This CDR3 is CASTRGVSGELFF. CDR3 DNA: TGTGCCAGCACTCGGGGGGTGTCCGGGGAGCTGTTTTTT.

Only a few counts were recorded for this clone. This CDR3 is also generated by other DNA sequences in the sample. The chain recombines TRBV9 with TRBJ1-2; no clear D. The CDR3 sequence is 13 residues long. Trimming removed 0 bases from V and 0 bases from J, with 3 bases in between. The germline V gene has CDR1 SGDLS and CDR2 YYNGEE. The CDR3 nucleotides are TGTGCCAGCAGCGTAGCTACTAACTATGGCTACACCTTC. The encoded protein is CASSVATNYGYTF.

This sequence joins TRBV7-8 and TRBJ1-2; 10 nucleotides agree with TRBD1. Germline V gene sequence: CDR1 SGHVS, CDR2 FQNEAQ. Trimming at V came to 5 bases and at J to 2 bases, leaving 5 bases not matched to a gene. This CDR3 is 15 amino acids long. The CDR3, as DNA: TGTGCCAGCAGCCCCCGGGACAGGGGAAACTATGGCTACACCTTC. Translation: CASSPRDRGNYGYTF.

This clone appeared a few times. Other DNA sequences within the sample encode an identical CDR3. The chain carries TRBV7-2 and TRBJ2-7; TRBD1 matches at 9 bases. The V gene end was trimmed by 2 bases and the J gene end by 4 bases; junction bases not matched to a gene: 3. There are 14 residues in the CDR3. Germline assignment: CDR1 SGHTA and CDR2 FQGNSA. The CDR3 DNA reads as TGTGCCAGCAGCTTAAGGGACAGGGCTTACGAGCAGTACTTC. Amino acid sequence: CASSLRDRAYEQYF.

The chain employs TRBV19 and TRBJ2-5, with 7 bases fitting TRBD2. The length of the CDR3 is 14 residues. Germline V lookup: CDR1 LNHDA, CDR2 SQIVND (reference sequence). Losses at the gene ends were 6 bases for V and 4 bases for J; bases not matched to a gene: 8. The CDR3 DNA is TGTGCCAGTAGCACCTCGACTAGCCGAGAGACCCAGTACTTC. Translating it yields CASSTSTSRETQYF.

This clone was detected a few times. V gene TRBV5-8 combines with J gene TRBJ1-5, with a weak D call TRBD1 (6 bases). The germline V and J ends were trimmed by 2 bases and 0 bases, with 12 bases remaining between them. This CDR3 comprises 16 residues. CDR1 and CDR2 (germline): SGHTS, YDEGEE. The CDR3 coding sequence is TGTGCCAGCAGCTTTTTACAGGGCTATAGCAATCAGCCCCAGCATTTT. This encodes CASSFLQGYSNQPQHF.

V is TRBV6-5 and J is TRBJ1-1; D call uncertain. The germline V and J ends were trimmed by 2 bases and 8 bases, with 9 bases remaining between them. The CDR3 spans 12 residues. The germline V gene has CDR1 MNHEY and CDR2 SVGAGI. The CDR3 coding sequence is TGTGCCAGCAGTTACGGGTCGGCAGAAGCTTTCTTT. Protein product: CASSYGSAEAFF.

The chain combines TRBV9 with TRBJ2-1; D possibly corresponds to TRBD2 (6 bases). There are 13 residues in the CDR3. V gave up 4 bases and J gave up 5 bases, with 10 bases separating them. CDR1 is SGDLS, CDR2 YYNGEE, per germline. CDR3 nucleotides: TGTGCCAGCAGCCCGAGCGGGCACAATGAGCAGTTCTTC. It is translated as CASSPSGHNEQFF.

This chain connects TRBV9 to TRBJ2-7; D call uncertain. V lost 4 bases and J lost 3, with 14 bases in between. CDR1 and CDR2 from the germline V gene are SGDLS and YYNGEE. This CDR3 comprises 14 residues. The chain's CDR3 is CASSQTVPSYEQYF. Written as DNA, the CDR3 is TGTGCCAGCAGCCAAACAGTGCCGAGCTACGAGCAGTACTTC.

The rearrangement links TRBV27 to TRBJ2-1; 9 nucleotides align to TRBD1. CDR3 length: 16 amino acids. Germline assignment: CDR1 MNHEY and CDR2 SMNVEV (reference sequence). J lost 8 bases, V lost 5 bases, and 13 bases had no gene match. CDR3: CASSIYRDRAQYEQFF. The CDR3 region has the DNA TGTGCCAGCAGTATTTACCGGGACAGGGCCCAATATGAGCAGTTCTTC.

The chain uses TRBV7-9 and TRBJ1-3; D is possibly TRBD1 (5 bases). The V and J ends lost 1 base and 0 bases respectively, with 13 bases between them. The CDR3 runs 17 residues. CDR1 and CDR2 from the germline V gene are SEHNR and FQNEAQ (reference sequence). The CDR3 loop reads CASSLGGTAYSGNTIYF. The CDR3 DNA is TGTGCCAGCAGCTTAGGTGGGACCGCCTACTCTGGAAACACCATATATTTT.

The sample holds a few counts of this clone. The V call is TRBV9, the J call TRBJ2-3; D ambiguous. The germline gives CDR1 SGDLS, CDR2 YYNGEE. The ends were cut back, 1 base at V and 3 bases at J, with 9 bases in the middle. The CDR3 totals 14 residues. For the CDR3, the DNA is TGTGCCAGCAGCGTATCAGTTGGAACAGATACGCAGTATTTT. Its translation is CASSVSVGTDTQYF.

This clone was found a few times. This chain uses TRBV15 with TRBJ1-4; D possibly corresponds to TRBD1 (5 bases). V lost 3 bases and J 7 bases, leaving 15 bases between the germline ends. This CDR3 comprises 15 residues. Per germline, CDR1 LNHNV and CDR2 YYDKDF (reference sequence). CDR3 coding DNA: TGTGCCACCAGCAGCCAGGCAGGGAACCGTGAAAAACTGTTTTTT. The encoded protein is CATSSQAGNREKLFF.

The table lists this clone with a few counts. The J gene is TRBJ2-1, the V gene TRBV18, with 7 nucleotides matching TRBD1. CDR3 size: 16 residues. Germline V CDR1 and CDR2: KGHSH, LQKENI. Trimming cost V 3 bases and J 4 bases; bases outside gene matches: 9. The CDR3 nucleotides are TGTGCCAGCTCACCGCAACAGGGGACCTTTTACAATGAGCAGTTCTTC. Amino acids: CASSPQQGTFYNEQFF.

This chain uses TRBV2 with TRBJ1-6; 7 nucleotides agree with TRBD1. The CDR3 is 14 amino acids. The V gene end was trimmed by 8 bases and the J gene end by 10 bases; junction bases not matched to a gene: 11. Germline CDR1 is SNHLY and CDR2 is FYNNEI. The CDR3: CASLYDRVTSPLHF. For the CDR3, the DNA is TGTGCCAGCTTGTACGACAGGGTTACATCACCCCTCCACTTT.

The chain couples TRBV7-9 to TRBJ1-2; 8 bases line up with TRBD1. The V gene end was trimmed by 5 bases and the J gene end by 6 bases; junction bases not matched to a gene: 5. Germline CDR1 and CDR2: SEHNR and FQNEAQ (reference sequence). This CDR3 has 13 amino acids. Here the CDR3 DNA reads TGTGCCAGCAGCCTGGACAGGGCAGATGGCTACACCTTC. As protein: CASSLDRADGYTF.

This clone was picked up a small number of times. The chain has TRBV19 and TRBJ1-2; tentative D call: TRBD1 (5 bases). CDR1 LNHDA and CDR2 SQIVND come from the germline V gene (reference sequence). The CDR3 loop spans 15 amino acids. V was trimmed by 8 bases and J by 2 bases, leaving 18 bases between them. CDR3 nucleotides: TGTGCCAGTTCCGGTAGTGGGACTCCCAACTATGGCTACACCTTC. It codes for CASSGSGTPNYGYTF.

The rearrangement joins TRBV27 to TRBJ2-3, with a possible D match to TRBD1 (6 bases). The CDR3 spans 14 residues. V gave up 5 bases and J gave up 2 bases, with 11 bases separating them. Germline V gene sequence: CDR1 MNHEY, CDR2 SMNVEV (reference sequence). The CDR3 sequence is CASSAWTDTDTQYF. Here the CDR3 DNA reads TGTGCCAGCAGTGCCTGGACAGACACAGATACGCAGTATTTT.

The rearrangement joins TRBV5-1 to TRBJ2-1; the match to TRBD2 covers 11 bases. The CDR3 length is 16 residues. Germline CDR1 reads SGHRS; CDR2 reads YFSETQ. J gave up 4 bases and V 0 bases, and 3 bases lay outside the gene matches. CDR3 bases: TGCGCCAGCAGCTTGGCCGCTAGCGGGGGGTACAATGAGCAGTTCTTC. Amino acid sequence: CASSLAASGGYNEQFF.

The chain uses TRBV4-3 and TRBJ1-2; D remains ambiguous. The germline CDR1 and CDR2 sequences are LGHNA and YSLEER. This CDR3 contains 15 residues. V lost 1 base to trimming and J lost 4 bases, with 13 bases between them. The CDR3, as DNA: TGCGCCAGCAGCCAAGGAATAAGGTCATCCTATGGCTACACCTTC. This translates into CASSQGIRSSYGYTF.

The CDR3 loop reads CSVSQSLETQYF. The CDR3 DNA reads TGCAGCGTTAGTCAGAGCTTGGAGACCCAGTACTTC. The J gene is TRBJ2-5, the V gene TRBV29-1; no clear D gene. The germline V gene encodes CDR1 SQVTM and CDR2 ANQGSEA. Trimming removed 5 bases at V and 5 bases at J, with 12 bases between. The CDR3 totals 12 residues. Based on the CDR3 plus reference TRBV29-1 and TRBJ2-5, the full variable domain is SAVISQKPSRDICQRGTSLTIQCQVDSQVTMMFWYRQQPGQSLTLIATANQGSEATYESGFVIDKFPISRPNLTFSTLTVSNMSPEDSSIYLCSVSQSLETQYFGPGTRLLVL.

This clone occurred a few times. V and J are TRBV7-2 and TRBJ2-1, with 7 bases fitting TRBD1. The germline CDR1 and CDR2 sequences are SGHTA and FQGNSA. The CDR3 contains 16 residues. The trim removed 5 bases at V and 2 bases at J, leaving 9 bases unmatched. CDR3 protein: CASSKRGTVTYNEQFF. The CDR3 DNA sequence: TGTGCCAGCAGCAAAAGGGGGACAGTCACCTACAATGAGCAGTTCTTC. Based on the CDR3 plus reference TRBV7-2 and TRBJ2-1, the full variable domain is GAGVSQSPSNKVTEKGKDVELRCDPISGHTALYWYRQSLGQGLEFLIYFQGNSAPDKSGLPSDRFSAERTGGSVSTLTIQRTQQEDSAVYLCASSKRGTVTYNEQFFGPGTRLTVL.

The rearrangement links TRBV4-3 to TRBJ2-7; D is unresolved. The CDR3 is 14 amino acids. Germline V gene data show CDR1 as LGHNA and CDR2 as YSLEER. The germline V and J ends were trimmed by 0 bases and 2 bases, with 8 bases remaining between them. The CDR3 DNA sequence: TGCGCCAGCAGCCAAGATGGCAGGACCTACGAGCAGTACTTC. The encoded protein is CASSQDGRTYEQYF.

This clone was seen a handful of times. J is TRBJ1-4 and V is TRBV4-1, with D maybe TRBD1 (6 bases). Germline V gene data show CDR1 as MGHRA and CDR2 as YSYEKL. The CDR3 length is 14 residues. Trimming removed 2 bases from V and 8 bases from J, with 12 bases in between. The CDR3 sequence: CASSQTGSKEKLFF. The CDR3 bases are TGCGCCAGCAGCCAAACAGGGAGTAAGGAAAAACTGTTTTTT.